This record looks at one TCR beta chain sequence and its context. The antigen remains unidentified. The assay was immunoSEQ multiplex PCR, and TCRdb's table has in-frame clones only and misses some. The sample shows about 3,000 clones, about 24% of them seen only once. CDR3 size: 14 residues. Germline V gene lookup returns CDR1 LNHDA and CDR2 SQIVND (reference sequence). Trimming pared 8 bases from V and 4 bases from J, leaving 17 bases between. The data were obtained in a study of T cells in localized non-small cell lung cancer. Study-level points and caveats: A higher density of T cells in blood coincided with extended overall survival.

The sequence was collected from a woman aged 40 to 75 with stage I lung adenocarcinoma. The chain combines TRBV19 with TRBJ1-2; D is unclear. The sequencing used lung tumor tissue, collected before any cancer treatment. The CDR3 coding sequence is TGTGCCAGTGTAGGCGCGGGGATACTCTATGGCTACACCTTC. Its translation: CASVGAGILYGYTF.